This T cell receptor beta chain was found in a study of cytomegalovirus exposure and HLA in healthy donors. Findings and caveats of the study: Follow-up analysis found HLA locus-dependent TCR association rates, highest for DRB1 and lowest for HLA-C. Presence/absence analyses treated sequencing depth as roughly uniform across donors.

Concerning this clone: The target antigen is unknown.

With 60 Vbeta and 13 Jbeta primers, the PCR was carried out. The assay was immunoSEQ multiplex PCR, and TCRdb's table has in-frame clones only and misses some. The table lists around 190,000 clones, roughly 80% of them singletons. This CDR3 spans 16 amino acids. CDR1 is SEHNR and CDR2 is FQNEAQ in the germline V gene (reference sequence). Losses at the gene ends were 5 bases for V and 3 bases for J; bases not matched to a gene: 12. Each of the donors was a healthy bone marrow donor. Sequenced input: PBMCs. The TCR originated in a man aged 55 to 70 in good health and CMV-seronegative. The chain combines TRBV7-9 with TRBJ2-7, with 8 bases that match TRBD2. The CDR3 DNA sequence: TGTGCCAGCAGCAGCTCGGGGGGGGGCGTGCTCTACGAGCAGTACTTC. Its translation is CASSSSGGGVLYEQYF.